The text below deals with one TCR beta chain. Its antigen is unknown. The assay was immunoSEQ multiplex PCR, and TCRdb's table has in-frame clones only and misses some. The sample lists over 25,000 clones, roughly 90% occurring once. V was clipped by 6 bases and J by 9 bases; unmatched bases: 17. The germline V gene has CDR1 MDHEN and CDR2 SYDVKM. There are 15 residues in the CDR3. The sample belongs to a study of T cells in narcolepsy. Study-level background: Patients with NT1 or NT2 and healthy control donors were enrolled.

The study, taken as a whole, reports: Same-patient CSF and blood CD4+ T cell clonotypes included HCRT-specific and TRIB2-specific autoreactive ones. In some patient and control memory CD4+ samples, autoreactive clones were absent. Reportedly, autoreactive clonotypes were serially detected in patients' blood but not controls'.

The sequence was collected from a human donor with narcolepsy. The chain links TRBV28 to TRBJ2-7; 7 nucleotides align to TRBD2. Sequencing was done on a sample of CD45RA- memory CD4+ T cells from PBMCs. The CDR3 sequence: CASREWGGGTRVQYF. In nucleotides, the CDR3 is TGTGCCAGCAGAGAGTGGGGCGGGGGAACGAGGGTGCAGTACTTC.